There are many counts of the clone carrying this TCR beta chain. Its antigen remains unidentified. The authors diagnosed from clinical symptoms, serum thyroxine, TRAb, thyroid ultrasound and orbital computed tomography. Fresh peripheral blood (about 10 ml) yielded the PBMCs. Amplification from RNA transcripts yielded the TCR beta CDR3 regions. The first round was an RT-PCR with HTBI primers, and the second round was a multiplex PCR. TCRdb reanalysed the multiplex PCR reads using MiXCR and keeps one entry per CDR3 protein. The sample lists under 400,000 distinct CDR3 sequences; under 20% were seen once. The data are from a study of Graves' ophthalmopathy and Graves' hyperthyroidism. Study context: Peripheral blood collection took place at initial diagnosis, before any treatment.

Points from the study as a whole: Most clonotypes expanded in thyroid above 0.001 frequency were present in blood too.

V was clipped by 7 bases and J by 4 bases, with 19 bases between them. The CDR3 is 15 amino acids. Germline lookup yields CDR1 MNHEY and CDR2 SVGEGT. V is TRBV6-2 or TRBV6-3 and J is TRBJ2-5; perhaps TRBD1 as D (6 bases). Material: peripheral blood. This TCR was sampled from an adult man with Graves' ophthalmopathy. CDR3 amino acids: CASKTIQGWSETQYF. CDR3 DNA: TGTGCCAGCAAGACGATACAGGGTTGGTCAGAGACCCAGTACTTC.